Below are 27 T cell receptor beta chains sequenced from a single sample in a study of shared clonotypes between healthy human individuals. The method was immunoSEQ multiplex PCR; TCRdb's version includes in-frame clones alone and lacks a portion of them. Of around 580,000 clones listed, roughly 98% are singletons. It was CD45RO-negative cells, positively selected for CCR7, that made up naive CD8 cells, with terminally differentiated effector memory CD45RA+ cells excluded. Sample: naive CD8+ T cells sorted from blood. The source of these receptors is a man younger than 45 in good health.

The CDR3 nucleotides are TGTGCCAGCAGCTTAGGAGCGGGAGATTACAATGAGCAGTTCTTC. Translated, it gives CASSLGAGDYNEQFF. The rearrangement joins TRBV11-2 to TRBJ2-1; TRBD2 matches 8 bases. V shed 1 base, J shed 4 bases, and the junction held 3 bases outside the gene matches. The germline V gene has CDR1 SGHAT and CDR2 FQNNGV. The CDR3 has 15 residues.

V gene TRBV28 combines with J gene TRBJ1-4; D call uncertain. Trimming removed 7 bases at V and 0 bases at J, with 9 bases between. Per germline, CDR1 MDHEN and CDR2 SYDVKM. The CDR3 contains 14 residues. The CDR3 loop is CASNPGATNEKLFF. DNA for the CDR3: TGTGCCAGCAACCCCGGAGCAACTAATGAAAAACTGTTTTTT.

This sequence joins TRBV10-2 and TRBJ1-1; the D gene is possibly TRBD1 (5 bases). CDR3 length equals 14 residues. The ends were cut back, 6 bases at V and 6 bases at J, with 17 bases in the middle. Germline V lookup: CDR1 WSHSY, CDR2 SAAADI. CDR3 amino acids: CASRPPGVEAEAFF. The DNA for the CDR3 is TGCGCCAGCAGGCCCCCGGGGGTTGAGGCTGAAGCTTTCTTT.

This chain joins TRBV7-2 and TRBJ2-1, with D tentatively TRBD2 (6 bases). Germline CDR1 SGHTA, CDR2 FQGNSA. The ends were cut back, 7 bases at V and 3 bases at J, with 16 bases in the middle. This CDR3 has 15 residues. The CDR3 bases are TGTGCCAGCACCATCCTTAGCGGCTTCTACAATGAGCAGTTCTTC. It yields the protein CASTILSGFYNEQFF. Full variable domain (missing parts from reference TRBV7-2 and TRBJ2-1): GAGVSQSPSNKVTEKGKDVELRCDPISGHTALYWYRQSLGQGLEFLIYFQGNSAPDKSGLPSDRFSAERTGGSVSTLTIQRTQQEDSAVYLCASTILSGFYNEQFFGPGTRLTVL.

V usage is TRBV5-1 and J usage is TRBJ1-4; D gene unclear. Germline CDR1 SGHRS, CDR2 YFSETQ. V was pared by 0 bases and J by 7 bases, with 16 bases between. The length of the CDR3 is 16 residues. The CDR3 region is CASSLGFGDRGEKLFF. Here the CDR3 DNA reads TGCGCCAGCAGCTTGGGTTTCGGAGATCGTGGTGAAAAACTGTTTTTT.

The V and J genes are TRBV2 and TRBJ2-7; D gene uncertain. This CDR3 is built from 15 residues. Germline V gene lookup returns CDR1 SNHLY and CDR2 FYNNEI. V was pared by 1 base and J by 0 bases, with 10 bases between. This chain's CDR3 is CASSEDRGSSYEQYF. Written as DNA, the CDR3 is TGTGCCAGCAGTGAAGACCGCGGCAGCTCCTACGAGCAGTACTTC.

J is TRBJ1-4 and V is TRBV19; D unclear. The CDR3 sequence is 14 residues long. Germline CDR1 LNHDA, CDR2 SQIVND (reference sequence). The germline V and J ends were trimmed by 3 bases and 6 bases, with 11 bases remaining between them. CDR3 residues: CASSMNSFDEKLFF. CDR3 sequence (DNA): TGTGCCAGTAGTATGAACAGCTTCGATGAAAAACTGTTTTTT.

The rearrangement uses TRBV11-2 and TRBJ2-5; D uncertain. CDR1 and CDR2 (germline): SGHAT, FQNNGV. This CDR3 has 12 residues. V lost 5 bases and J 3 bases, leaving 7 bases between the germline ends. The CDR3 nucleotides read TGTGCCAGCAGCACGGACGAAGAGACCCAGTACTTC. This encodes CASSTDEETQYF.

V usage is TRBV7-8 and J usage is TRBJ2-7; tentative D call: TRBD1 (5 bases). Germline V gene lookup returns CDR1 SGHVS and CDR2 FQNEAQ. The CDR3 length is 14 residues. Trimming left V 5 bases short and J 5 bases short, with 16 bases between. CDR3 coding DNA: TGTGCCAGCAGCCCCGACAGTCGGAGCAACGAGCAGTACTTC. Its protein product is CASSPDSRSNEQYF.

The gene calls are TRBV29-1 and TRBJ2-7; D is perhaps TRBD1 (5 bases). The ends were cut back, 2 bases at V and 2 bases at J, with 7 bases in the middle. The germline V gene has CDR1 SQVTM and CDR2 ANQGSEA. The CDR3 consists of 12 residues. CDR3 DNA sequence: TGCAGCGTTGAATTACAGGCCTACGAGCAGTACTTC. This encodes CSVELQAYEQYF.

This clone was found once. This chain links TRBV6-5 with TRBJ2-7; 9 nucleotides match TRBD1. V trimming: 6 bases; J trimming: 6 bases; junction bases outside the gene matches: 3. CDR1 is MNHEY, CDR2 SVGAGI, per germline. The CDR3 sequence is 12 residues long. The CDR3, as DNA: TGTGCCAGCAGCCCGACAGGGGGCGAGCAGTACTTC. This encodes CASSPTGGEQYF.

Details on this clone: This same CDR3 is encoded by further DNA sequences in the sample. The chain recombines TRBV9 with TRBJ1-2; D call uncertain. CDR3 length: 10 amino acids. Deletions cut 7 bases from V and 8 bases from J, with 9 bases between. Germline CDR1 SGDLS, CDR2 YYNGEE. The CDR3 sequence is CASSGRGYTF. The CDR3 DNA sequence: TGTGCCAGCTCGGGAAGGGGCTACACCTTC.

The chain has TRBV5-1 and TRBJ2-7; D may be TRBD2 (6 bases). In germline, CDR1 is SGHRS, CDR2 YFSETQ. The CDR3 runs to 15 residues. Deletions cut 1 base from V and 3 bases from J, with 14 bases between. The CDR3 DNA reads TGCGCCAGCAGCTTGAGCGGAGGGCTCCACTACGAGCAGTACTTC. Translating it yields CASSLSGGLHYEQYF.

The V and J genes are TRBV6-6 and TRBJ1-2; perhaps TRBD1 as D (5 bases). V lost 3 bases, J lost 8 bases, and 16 bases lay in between. The CDR3 runs 14 residues. CDR1 MNHNY and CDR2 SVGAGI come from the germline V gene (reference sequence). The CDR3 reads CASSYRDFMGGYTF. The CDR3 nucleotides read TGTGCCAGCAGTTATCGGGACTTTATGGGGGGCTACACCTTC.

This chain joins TRBV7-8 and TRBJ2-3; D unresolved. The germline V and J ends were trimmed by 5 bases and 2 bases, with 11 bases remaining between them. The CDR3 sequence is 14 residues long. Germline lookup yields CDR1 SGHVS and CDR2 FQNEAQ. CDR3 bases: TGTGCCAGCAGCCCCCTCGGAATCACAGATACGCAGTATTTT. This encodes CASSPLGITDTQYF. Full variable domain (outside the CDR3, taken from reference TRBV7-8 and TRBJ2-3): GAGVSQSPRYKVAKRGQDVALRCDPISGHVSLFWYQQALGQGPEFLTYFQNEAQLDKSGLPSDRFFAERPEGSVSTLKIQRTQQEDSAVYLCASSPLGITDTQYFGPGTRLTVL.

This clone has a single count. This sequence joins TRBV7-2 and TRBJ2-7, with TRBD2 matching 8 bases. Looked up from germline, CDR1 is SGHTA and CDR2 is FQGNSA. J was trimmed by 2 bases and V by 3 bases; bases with no gene match: 3. CDR3 size: 14 residues. CDR3 DNA sequence: TGTGCCAGCAGCTTTGGGACTAGTCCCTACGAGCAGTACTTC. Translated: CASSFGTSPYEQYF.

The gene calls are TRBV9 and TRBJ1-1; D might be TRBD1 (5 bases). Germline V gene data show CDR1 as SGDLS and CDR2 as YYNGEE. Trimming took 0 bases from V and 1 from J, leaving 7 bases between them. This CDR3 spans 14 amino acids. The CDR3 DNA follows: TGTGCCAGCAGCGTAGTAAGGGGGAACACTGAAGCTTTCTTT. Its protein is CASSVVRGNTEAFF. Full variable domain (remainder filled in from reference TRBV9 and TRBJ1-1): DSGVTQTPKHLITATGQRVTLRCSPRSGDLSVYWYQQSLDQGLQFLIQYYNGEERAKGNILERFSAQQFPDLHSELNLSSLELGDSALYFCASSVVRGNTEAFFGQGTRLTVV.

The chain joins TRBV6-6 to TRBJ2-7; 8 bases are shared with TRBD1. Trimming removed 2 bases from V and 2 bases from J; junction bases left unmatched: 2. The germline V gene has CDR1 MNHNY and CDR2 SVGAGI (reference sequence). This CDR3 has 14 residues. The CDR3 spells CASSYGDRTYEQYF. CDR3 bases: TGTGCCAGCAGTTACGGGGACAGGACCTACGAGCAGTACTTC.

This rearrangement joins TRBV6-1 to TRBJ1-1; D is ambiguous. The CDR3 loop spans 14 amino acids. V shed 1 base and J shed 2 bases, with 8 bases lying between them. CDR1 is MNHNS, CDR2 SASEGT, per germline. The CDR3 is CASSEEVTNTEAFF. CDR3 coding DNA: TGTGCCAGCAGTGAAGAAGTGACTAACACTGAAGCTTTCTTT.

The gene calls are TRBV27 and TRBJ2-1; 13 nucleotides match TRBD2. The germline gives CDR1 MNHEY, CDR2 SMNVEV (reference sequence). Trimming at V came to 5 bases and at J to 9 bases, leaving 7 bases not matched to a gene. There are 15 residues in the CDR3. The DNA for the CDR3 is TGTGCCAGCAGTACGGGACTAGCGGGATTTGGTGAGCAGTTCTTC. Its translation is CASSTGLAGFGEQFF.

This sequence joins TRBV5-6 and TRBJ1-2, with D unclear. V shed 1 base and J shed 5 bases, with 12 bases lying between them. Germline CDR1 and CDR2: SGHDT and YYEEEE. The CDR3 spans 14 residues. In nucleotides, the CDR3 is TGTGCCAGCAGCTTGTCGCAGATGAGTTATGGCTACACCTTC. Protein sequence: CASSLSQMSYGYTF. Full variable domain (rest looked up from reference TRBV5-6 and TRBJ1-2): DAGVTQSPTHLIKTRGQQVTLRCSPKSGHDTVSWYQQALGQGPQFIFQYYEEEERQRGNFPDRFSGHQFPNYSSELNVNALLLGDSALYLCASSLSQMSYGYTFGSGTRLTVV.

The chain employs TRBV27 and TRBJ2-2; TRBD2 might be the D (5 bases). The CDR3 has 15 residues. V was pared by 6 bases and J by 4 bases, with 15 bases between. CDR1 and CDR2 (germline): MNHEY, SMNVEV (reference sequence). The CDR3 DNA is TGTGCCAGCAGCTATGGCGGGTCGGGCACCGGGGAGCTGTTTTTT. It translates to CASSYGGSGTGELFF.

The CDR3 sequence is CASSLFYRGQETQYF. CDR3 DNA sequence: TGCGCCAGCAGCTTGTTTTATCGGGGACAAGAGACCCAGTACTTC. The genes are TRBV5-1 and TRBJ2-5; D is possibly TRBD2 (5 bases). The CDR3 has 15 amino acids. Germline V gene sequence: CDR1 SGHRS, CDR2 YFSETQ. Trimming took off 1 base at V and 2 bases at J, with 12 bases between the two ends. The complete variable domain, with remaining parts taken from reference TRBV5-1 and TRBJ2-5, reads KAGVTQTPRYLIKTRGQQVTLSCSPISGHRSVSWYQQTPGQGLQFLFEYFSETQRNKGNFPGRFSGRQFSNSRSEMNVSTLELGDSALYLCASSLFYRGQETQYFGPGTRLLVL.

The CDR3 spells CSVEALEGYNEQFF. In DNA form, the CDR3 reads TGCAGCGTTGAAGCTCTGGAGGGCTACAATGAGCAGTTCTTC. The rearrangement joins TRBV29-1 to TRBJ2-1; the D gene is possibly TRBD2 (6 bases). Germline loops: CDR1 SQVTM, CDR2 ANQGSEA. The CDR3 has 14 amino acids. The V end lost 1 base, the J end lost 3 bases, and 10 bases lay between the germline ends.

The chain combines TRBV7-9 with TRBJ2-5; D not certain. With 6 bases removed from V and 5 bases from J, the gap between germline ends came to 13 bases. CDR3 size: 13 residues. Germline CDR1 SEHNR, CDR2 FQNEAQ (reference sequence). This chain's CDR3 is CASSGRTGETQYF. As DNA, the CDR3 is TGTGCCAGCAGTGGCCGGACGGGTGAGACCCAGTACTTC. The variable domain in full, with the rest retrieved from reference TRBV7-9 and TRBJ2-5, is DTGVSQNPRHKITKRGQNVTFRCDPISEHNRLYWYRQTLGQGPEFLTYFQNEAQLEKSRLLSDRFSAERPKGSFSTLEIQRTEQGDSAMYLCASSGRTGETQYFGPGTRLLVL.

V usage is TRBV30 and J usage is TRBJ2-7; D is undetermined. Germline assignment: CDR1 GTSNPN and CDR2 SVGIG (reference sequence). V was cut by 4 bases and J by 0 bases, with 10 bases left in between. CDR3 length: 13 residues. The CDR3 loop reads CAWKTFSSYEQYF. CDR3 bases: TGTGCCTGGAAAACATTCAGCTCCTACGAGCAGTACTTC. The full variable domain, in which reference TRBV30 and TRBJ2-7 provide the parts outside the CDR3, is SQTIHQWPATLVQPVGSPLSLECTVEGTSNPNLYWYRQAAGRGLQLLFYSVGIGQISSEVPQNLSASRPQDRQFILSSKKLLLSDSGFYLCAWKTFSSYEQYFGPGTRLTVT.

CDR3 protein: CASSGIQRRTGQETQYF. For the CDR3, the DNA is TGTGCCAGCTCAGGAATTCAGAGACGAACAGGCCAAGAGACCCAGTACTTC. The chain carries TRBV9 and TRBJ2-5; possibly TRBD1 for D (5 bases). CDR3 size: 17 residues. Trimming shortened V by 7 bases and J by 1 base, and 23 bases separated the two germline ends. Looked up from germline, CDR1 is SGDLS and CDR2 is YYNGEE.